This paragraph covers one T cell receptor beta chain sequence. Its antigen is not known. As to time point: healthy volunteer bleed at 2 weeks. Someone pulled total RNA out of unfractionated whole blood. Individual cDNA molecules each carried unique molecular identifiers attached by the library. In the original analysis: Sampled TCR counts reached a median of around 94,000 per sample, with values ranging from roughly 23,224 to 700,000. TCRdb redid the calling of the RACE reads with MiXCR, one entry per CDR3 protein. For this entry, the V and J calls and clone size follow TCRdb and not the study's own pipeline. The sample yields around 130,000 distinct CDR3 sequences, roughly 9.5% seen once. The sample comes from a study of human T cells and chemical hapten exposure. Looking at the study overall: TCR yields per sample varied, mainly owing to small pooled library volume differences. Overall study results and limits: Sensitizing to DPC left TCRs with a frequency above 1 in 1000 unaltered.

Germline V CDR1 and CDR2: SNHLY, FYNNEI. The V and J ends lost 2 bases and 2 bases respectively, with 13 bases between them. The CDR3 contains 15 residues. Source material: whole blood. The origin of this receptor is a male donor in good health. Some clones in this sample may be carry-over from other donors' samples. The V and J genes are TRBV2 and TRBJ2-7; the D gene is possibly TRBD1 (5 bases). This CDR3 is CASSETPDITYEQYF. CDR3 DNA sequence: TGTGCCAGCAGTGAAACCCCGGACATCACCTACGAGCAGTACTTC.